Below, 10 T cell receptor beta chains from the same sample are listed, as sequenced in a study of beta chain features in type 1 diabetes. As every portion of the isolated RNA was reverse transcribed, the sequencing read expressed TCRB transcripts. The table came from immunoSEQ multiplex PCR; TCRdb's copy has only in-frame clones and leaves some out. This repertoire shows 150,000 or so clones, around 10% found once; its top ten account for roughly 1.9%. Material: central memory CD4+ T cells from blood. These TCRs come from a man aged 18 to 29 in good health.

This chain's CDR3 is CASSLAGYSGANVLTF. CDR3 nucleotide sequence: TGTGCCAGCAGCTTAGCAGGGTACTCTGGGGCCAACGTCCTGACTTTC. The chain recombines TRBV7-9 with TRBJ2-6; D call uncertain. The germline V and J ends were trimmed by 0 bases and 0 bases, with 6 bases remaining between them. The CDR3 has 16 amino acids. Germline CDR1 is SEHNR and CDR2 is FQNEAQ (reference sequence).

This clone was recorded many times. This rearrangement joins TRBV9 to TRBJ1-2; D not resolved. V lost 3 bases, J lost 2 bases, and 11 bases lay in between. From germline, CDR1 is SGDLS and CDR2 YYNGEE. The CDR3 is 14 residues long. In nucleotides, the CDR3 is TGTGCCAGCAGCGGGCTTGCCGCCAACTATGGCTACACCTTC. Translated, it gives CASSGLAANYGYTF.

The CDR3 sequence: CASSPAGGNEQFF. The CDR3, as DNA: TGTGCCAGCTCTCCCGCGGGGGGCAATGAGCAGTTCTTC. This rearrangement joins TRBV18 to TRBJ2-1, with 8 bases aligning to TRBD2. The germline CDR1 and CDR2 sequences are KGHSH and LQKENI. CDR3 length: 13 residues. The junction had 4 bases not matched to a gene; V was cut back by 6 bases and J by 6 bases.

This clone has more than one count but fewer than ten. The chain couples TRBV19 to TRBJ2-1, with 13 bases identical to TRBD2. Germline V CDR1 and CDR2: LNHDA, SQIVND (reference sequence). Trimming at V came to 2 bases and at J to 8 bases, leaving 12 bases not matched to a gene. The CDR3 totals 18 residues. The CDR3 here is CASSIRGLAGAFGDEQFF. CDR3 sequence (DNA): TGTGCCAGTAGTATACGAGGACTAGCGGGGGCCTTTGGGGATGAGCAGTTCTTC.

The CDR3 sequence is CASSLTGGLYNEQFF. Here the CDR3 DNA reads TGTGCCAGCAGCTTAACAGGCGGTCTGTACAATGAGCAGTTCTTC. The chain uses TRBV7-9 and TRBJ2-1, with a tentative D call TRBD1 (5 bases). The CDR3 is made up of 15 amino acids. CDR1 is SEHNR and CDR2 is FQNEAQ in the germline V gene (reference sequence). V was clipped by 2 bases and J by 4 bases, with 12 bases between them.

V gene TRBV4-3 combines with J gene TRBJ1-2, with D maybe TRBD1 (5 bases). This CDR3 region has 15 residues. V shed 0 bases and J shed 7 bases, with 15 bases lying between them. Germline V CDR1 and CDR2: LGHNA, YSLEER. CDR3 bases: TGCGCCAGCAGCCAAGATGACAGTTCCTGGTTTGGCTACACCTTC. This encodes CASSQDDSSWFGYTF.

This rearrangement joins TRBV7-8 to TRBJ2-1, with 11 bases identical to TRBD2. The ends lost 5 bases at V and 6 bases at J; junction bases unmatched: 12. The CDR3 loop spans 17 amino acids. Germline V gene lookup returns CDR1 SGHVS and CDR2 FQNEAQ. Written as DNA, the CDR3 is TGTGCCAGCAGCCCTACCCGTACTAGCGGGAGAGGCAATGAGCAGTTCTTC. This codes for CASSPTRTSGRGNEQFF.

This clone was recorded a few times. The chain joins TRBV6-1 to TRBJ1-1, with 7 bases fitting TRBD1. Germline V lookup: CDR1 MNHNS, CDR2 SASEGT. J gave up 4 bases and V 6 bases, and 5 bases lay outside the gene matches. The CDR3 runs to 13 residues. CDR3 in amino acids: CASSHRGATEAFF. CDR3 coding DNA: TGTGCCAGCAGCCACAGGGGTGCCACTGAAGCTTTCTTT.

This clone came up a few times. V usage is TRBV6-4 and J usage is TRBJ2-1; TRBD1 aligns across 11 bases. The CDR3 has 14 amino acids. V lost 7 bases and J lost 5; bases outside the gene matches: 4. In germline, CDR1 is MRHNA, CDR2 SNTAGT. CDR3: CASTGQGADNEQFF. The CDR3 DNA is TGTGCCAGCACAGGACAGGGGGCCGACAATGAGCAGTTCTTC.

A few counts support this clone. This chain uses TRBV29-1 with TRBJ2-1, with 13 bases fitting TRBD2. J gave up 10 bases and V 6 bases, and 6 bases lay outside the gene matches. This CDR3 is built from 13 residues. The germline gives CDR1 SQVTM, CDR2 ANQGSEA. CDR3 region: CSVRTSGRGEQFF. In DNA form, the CDR3 reads TGCAGCGTACGGACTAGCGGGAGAGGGGAGCAGTTCTTC.